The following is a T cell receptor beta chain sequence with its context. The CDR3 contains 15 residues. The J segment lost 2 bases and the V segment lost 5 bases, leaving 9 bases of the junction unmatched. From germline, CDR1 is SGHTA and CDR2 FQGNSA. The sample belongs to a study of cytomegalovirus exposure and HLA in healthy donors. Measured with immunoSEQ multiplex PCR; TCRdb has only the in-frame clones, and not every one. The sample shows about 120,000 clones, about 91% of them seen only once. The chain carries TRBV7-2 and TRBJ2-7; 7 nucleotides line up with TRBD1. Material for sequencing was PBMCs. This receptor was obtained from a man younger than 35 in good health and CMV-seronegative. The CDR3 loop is CASSVTWGQTYEQYF. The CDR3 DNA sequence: TGTGCCAGCAGCGTAACCTGGGGACAGACCTACGAGCAGTACTTC.